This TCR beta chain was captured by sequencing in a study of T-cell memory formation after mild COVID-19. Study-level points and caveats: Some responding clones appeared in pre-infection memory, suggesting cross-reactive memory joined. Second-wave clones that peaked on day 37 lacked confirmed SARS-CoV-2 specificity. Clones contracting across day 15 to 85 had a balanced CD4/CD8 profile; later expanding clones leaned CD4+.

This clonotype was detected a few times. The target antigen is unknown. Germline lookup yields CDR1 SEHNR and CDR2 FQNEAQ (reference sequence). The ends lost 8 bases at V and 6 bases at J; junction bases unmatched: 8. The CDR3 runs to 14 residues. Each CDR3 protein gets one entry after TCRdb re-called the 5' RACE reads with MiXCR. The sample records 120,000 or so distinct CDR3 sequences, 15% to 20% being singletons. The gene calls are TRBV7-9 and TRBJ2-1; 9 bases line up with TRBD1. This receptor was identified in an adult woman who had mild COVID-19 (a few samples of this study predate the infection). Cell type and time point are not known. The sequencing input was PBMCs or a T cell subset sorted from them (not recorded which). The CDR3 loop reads CASSRDRDPNEQFF. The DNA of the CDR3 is TGTGCCAGCTCCCGGGACAGGGACCCCAATGAGCAGTTCTTC.